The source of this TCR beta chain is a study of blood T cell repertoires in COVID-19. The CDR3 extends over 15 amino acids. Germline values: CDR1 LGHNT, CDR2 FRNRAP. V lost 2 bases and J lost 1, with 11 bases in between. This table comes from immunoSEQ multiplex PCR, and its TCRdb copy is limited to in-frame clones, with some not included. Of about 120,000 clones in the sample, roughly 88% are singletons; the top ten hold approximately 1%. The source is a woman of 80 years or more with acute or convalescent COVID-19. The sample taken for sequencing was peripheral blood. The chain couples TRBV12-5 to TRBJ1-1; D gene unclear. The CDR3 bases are TGTGCTAGTGGTTTGTATGCGGGGTCGAACACTGAAGCTTTCTTT. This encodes CASGLYAGSNTEAFF.